The T cell receptor beta chain under discussion was sequenced for a study of identical twins. Regarding the study as a whole: Out-of-frame alpha sequences shared by twins were enriched for low generation probability. It was cross-sectional statistical analysis, not following the same donors, that the conclusions relied on.

The sample holds a few counts of this clonotype. The antigen is undetermined. The germline V and J ends were trimmed by 2 bases and 4 bases, with 9 bases remaining between them. This CDR3 has 13 residues. The germline V gene encodes CDR1 SGHRS and CDR2 YFSETQ. Template switching supplied a universal primer site; unique molecular identifiers were carried on the cDNA. From the 5' RACE reads, TCRdb called clonotypes with MiXCR, one entry per CDR3 protein. The repertoire holds about 890,000 distinct CDR3 sequences, with 10% to 15% as singletons. These records were also assigned to another study, of yellow fever vaccine responses in identical twins. This second report adds: On the reported evidence, twins' vaccine T cell responses seemed partly convergent and partly personalized.

The sample comprised PBMCs. This chain uses TRBV5-1 with TRBJ2-5; D is undetermined. The sequence came from a woman younger than 30 in good health. The CDR3 reads CASSFSQRETQYF. CDR3 nucleotide sequence: TGCGCCAGCAGCTTTTCCCAGCGAGAGACCCAGTACTTC.